The rows below give T cell receptor beta chains drawn from one sample of a study of T-cell reconstitution after alpha-beta-depleted transplantation in children. TCRdb itself ran the PCR reads through MiXCR, one entry per CDR3 protein. In the table there are 450,000 to 500,000 distinct CDR3 sequences, about 12% of which are singletons. The sequences come from PBMCs from the stem cell graft donor, collected from the stem cell graft. The receptor source for this set is a human donor who donated a stem cell graft to a child with combined immunodeficiency. Both conserved end residues are part of each CDR3. A D gene is named only where the DNA matches it firmly. Clone size is not always given. Where it is, it says once, few, many or a class for expanded clones.

many	NA	TRBV5-1	TRBJ1-2	CASSSSLQGQSGYTF	TGCGCCAGCAGCTCGTCTCTTCAGGGACAAAGTGGCTACACCTTC
many	NA	TRBV5-1	TRBJ2-7	CASSLVPRSYEQYF	TGCGCCAGCAGCTTGGTACCCCGCTCCTACGAGCAGTACTTC
few	TRBD1	TRBV20-1	TRBJ2-1	CSAPWGQYSSYNEQFF	TGCAGTGCCCCTTGGGGACAGTACAGCTCCTACAATGAGCAGTTCTTC
NA	NA	TRBV6-2/TRBV6-3	TRBJ2-6	CASSGDRDYSGANVLTF	TGTGCCAGCAGTGGCGACAGGGACTACTCTGGGGCCAACGTCCTGACTTTC
many	NA	TRBV14	TRBJ1-1	CASSRFMNTEAFF	TGTGCCAGCAGCCGGTTCATGAACACTGAAGCTTTCTTT
NA	NA	TRBV5-1	TRBJ1-6	CASSLGEFNSPLHF	TGCGCCAGCAGCTTGGGCGAGTTTAATTCACCCCTCCACTTT
many	NA	TRBV27	TRBJ1-6	CASSLGGPLHF	TGTGCCAGCAGTTTAGGGGGACCCCTCCACTTT
many	TRBD1	TRBV18	TRBJ1-1	CASSPLGTANTEAFF	TGTGCCAGCTCACCACTGGGGACAGCGAACACTGAAGCTTTCTTT
many	NA	TRBV12-3/TRBV12-4	TRBJ2-3	CASSLWLAQVSTDTQYF	TGTGCCAGCAGTTTATGGCTAGCGCAAGTCAGCACAGATACGCAGTATTTT
many	NA	TRBV20-1	TRBJ1-1	CSADTGLTNTEAFF	TGCAGTGCGGATACCGGGTTAACGAACACTGAAGCTTTCTTT
NA	NA	TRBV12-3/TRBV12-4	TRBJ2-2	CASLGSTGELFF	TGTGCCAGCCTTGGGAGCACCGGGGAGCTGTTTTTT
NA	TRBD2	TRBV4-3	TRBJ2-3	CASSQDEVASGGTDTQYF	TGCGCCAGCAGCCAAGACGAAGTGGCTAGCGGGGGCACAGATACGCAGTATTTT
many	NA	TRBV9	TRBJ2-4	CASSADGDIQYF	TGTGCCAGCAGCGCGGACGGGGACATTCAGTACTTC